Listed below are T cell receptor beta chains from one sample, sequenced in a study of shared clonotypes between healthy human individuals. This table comes from immunoSEQ multiplex PCR, and its TCRdb copy is limited to in-frame clones, with some not included. Of some 580,000 clones detected, roughly 97% appear once; the ten largest clones hold roughly 0.05%. The sequencing sample was made of naive CD4+ T cells sorted from blood. These receptors were obtained from a woman between 25 and 40 years old in good health. The CDR3 runs from the conserved cysteine through the conserved F or W. D genes are given only for firm matches. A row's size may be missing; if present it is once, few, many or a size class.

>TRBJ2-3|TRBV13|-|TRBD1
CASSPSTWDRETNTDTQYF
TGTGCCAGCAGCCCATCCACGTGGGACAGGGAGACCAACACAGATACGCAGTATTTT
>TRBJ2-1|TRBV18|-|-
CASSPQRSSSYNEQFF
TGTGCCAGCTCCCCTCAGAGGAGCTCCTCCTACAATGAGCAGTTCTTC
>TRBJ2-7|TRBV5-4|-|TRBD1
CASSRRTGEKDEQYF
TGTGCCAGCAGCCGAAGGACAGGGGAAAAGGACGAGCAGTACTTC
>TRBJ2-7|TRBV7-9|once|TRBD1
CASSGDWTGAVEQYF
TGTGCCAGCAGCGGGGATTGGACAGGGGCGGTTGAGCAGTACTTC
>TRBJ1-2|TRBV6-1|once|TRBD1
CASSTSWGQLYGYTF
TGTGCCAGCAGTACCTCTTGGGGACAGCTCTATGGCTACACCTTC
>TRBJ1-4|TRBV5-1|-|-
CASSLEGQGEKLFF
TGCGCCAGCAGCTTGGAGGGTCAGGGTGAGAAACTGTTTTTT
>TRBJ2-3|TRBV5-1|once|-
CASSLTGPTDTQYF
TGCGCCAGCAGCTTGACAGGGCCCACAGATACGCAGTATTTT
>TRBJ2-7|TRBV18|-|TRBD1
CASSPGTGSYEQYF
TGTGCCAGCTCACCCGGGACAGGGTCCTACGAGCAGTACTTC
>TRBJ2-7|TRBV11-2|-|TRBD1
CASTYSWTGINYEQYF
TGTGCCAGCACCTACAGTTGGACAGGGATAAACTACGAGCAGTACTTC
>TRBJ1-1|TRBV2|-|TRBD1
CASSPAGTGREAFF
TGTGCCAGCAGCCCCGCCGGGACAGGAAGAGAAGCTTTCTTT
>TRBJ2-5|TRBV9|-|-
CASSPTGGGQTQYF
TGTGCCAGCAGCCCCACCGGGGGCGGACAGACCCAGTACTTC
>TRBJ2-3|TRBV11-2|-|-
CASSFRRDTQYF
TGTGCCAGCAGCTTTCGGAGGGATACGCAGTATTTT
>TRBJ2-1|TRBV28|-|-
CASSLLEVGKHEQFF
TGTGCCAGCAGTTTATTGGAAGTCGGGAAACATGAGCAGTTCTTC
>TRBJ1-5|TRBV28|-|-
CASRPQKHQPQHF
TGTGCCAGCAGGCCCCAGAAACATCAGCCCCAGCATTTT
>TRBJ1-2|TRBV4-2|-|-
CASSQENNTPRRNGYTF
TGTGCCAGCAGCCAAGAGAATAACACCCCCCGTCGCAATGGCTACACCTTC
>TRBJ2-7|TRBV5-1|-|TRBD1
CASSLDRGLSEQYF
TGCGCCAGCAGCTTGGACAGGGGCCTGAGCGAGCAGTACTTC
>TRBJ1-1|TRBV28|-|TRBD1
CASTSGQGSTEAFF
TGTGCCAGCACCTCGGGACAGGGGAGCACTGAAGCTTTCTTT
>TRBJ2-5|TRBV5-4|-|-
CASRKGPAAGETQYF
TGTGCCAGCAGAAAAGGTCCGGCAGCCGGTGAGACCCAGTACTTC
>TRBJ2-5|TRBV6-5|-|-
CASRGVKTQYF
TGCGCCAGCAGGGGGGTGAAGACCCAGTACTTC
>TRBJ2-1|TRBV28|once|-
CASSSLGGGGIYNEQFF
TGTGCCAGCAGTAGTTTAGGAGGGGGGGGAATCTACAATGAGCAGTTCTTC
>TRBJ1-1|TRBV27|once|-
CASSTRGQKNLNTEAFF
TGTGCCAGCAGTACCCGAGGACAGAAGAATTTGAACACTGAAGCTTTCTTT
>TRBJ1-2|TRBV2|-|-
CASSWFGREDGYTF
TGTGCCAGCAGTTGGTTTGGCAGGGAGGATGGCTACACCTTC
>TRBJ2-1|TRBV30|-|TRBD2
CAWSVPQQREDCYNEQFF
TGTGCCTGGAGTGTACCCCAGCAGCGGGAGGACTGCTACAATGAGCAGTTCTTC
>TRBJ2-7|TRBV19|-|TRBD2
CASGMAGDEQYF
TGTGCCAGCGGTATGGCGGGAGACGAGCAGTACTTC
>TRBJ2-4|TRBV6-6|-|TRBD1
CASSYETGGQNIQYF
TGTGCCAGCAGTTACGAGACAGGGGGCCAAAACATTCAGTACTTC
>TRBJ2-3|TRBV5-1|once|TRBD1
CASSFGTGGPDTQYF
TGCGCCAGCAGCTTTGGGACAGGGGGCCCAGATACGCAGTATTTT
>TRBJ2-3|TRBV19|-|-
CASSVRGRTDTQYF
TGTGCCAGTAGTGTCCGGGGGAGGACAGATACGCAGTATTTT
>TRBJ2-1|TRBV11-2|-|-
CAWGNEQFF
TGTGCTTGGGGCAATGAGCAGTTCTTC
>TRBJ1-2|TRBV29-1|-|-
CSVGIQGNYGYTF
TGCAGCGTTGGCATCCAGGGCAACTATGGCTACACCTTC
>TRBJ1-5|TRBV7-2|-|-
CASSLTGLRGSPQHF
TGTGCCAGCAGCCTTACGGGCCTCAGAGGGTCGCCCCAGCATTTT
>TRBJ1-2|TRBV5-1|-|-
CASSLDNFYGYTF
TGCGCCAGCAGCTTGGACAACTTCTATGGCTACACCTTC
>TRBJ2-4|TRBV7-8|-|-
CASSLGGLAKNIQYF
TGTGCCAGCAGCTTAGGCGGACTAGCCAAAAACATTCAGTACTTC
>TRBJ2-7|TRBV28|-|-
CASSLVGYEQYF
TGTGCCAGCAGTCTGGTAGGCTACGAGCAGTACTTC
>TRBJ1-1|TRBV6-1|-|-
CASGSGGATNTEAFF
TGTGCCAGCGGGTCCGGTGGGGCCACGAACACTGAAGCTTTCTTT
>TRBJ2-5|TRBV11-2|-|-
CASSRDYQETQYF
TGTGCCAGCAGCCGAGACTACCAAGAGACCCAGTACTTC
>TRBJ1-2|TRBV28|-|-
CATQTENYGYTF
TGTGCCACCCAGACAGAGAACTATGGCTACACCTTC
>TRBJ2-7|TRBV11-1|-|-
CASSLVRSYEQYF
TGTGCCAGCAGCTTAGTTAGATCCTACGAGCAGTACTTC
>TRBJ2-3|TRBV10-3|-|-
CAISESGSQNLDTQYF
TGTGCCATCAGTGAGTCAGGAAGCCAAAATCTGGATACGCAGTATTTT
>TRBJ2-3|TRBV10-1|-|-
CASSAPGTTDTQYF
TGCGCCAGCAGTGCCCCAGGGACCACAGATACGCAGTATTTT
>TRBJ2-5|TRBV6-5|-|-
CASSPGGKETQYF
TGTGCCAGCAGCCCAGGGGGGAAAGAGACCCAGTACTTC
>TRBJ2-7|TRBV15|-|-
CATSRDQYYEQYF
TGTGCCACCAGCAGAGACCAGTACTACGAGCAGTACTTC
>TRBJ2-1|TRBV7-9|-|TRBD2
CASSLIGREGPLYEQFF
TGTGCCAGCAGCTTAATTGGGCGGGAGGGCCCTCTTTATGAGCAGTTCTTC
>TRBJ1-3|TRBV10-1|once|-
CASSEWGTPVGNTIYF
TGCGCCAGCAGTGAGTGGGGGACTCCGGTGGGAAACACCATATATTTT
>TRBJ1-1|TRBV5-1|-|-
CASSLGDLATEAFF
TGCGCCAGCAGCTTGGGGGATTTGGCCACTGAAGCTTTCTTT
>TRBJ1-1|TRBV19|-|-
CASSMLKGVKNTEAFF
TGTGCCAGTAGTATGTTAAAGGGGGTGAAGAACACTGAAGCTTTCTTT
>TRBJ1-5|TRBV28|once|TRBD1
CASSYKQGAGQPQHF
TGTGCCAGCAGTTACAAGCAGGGGGCTGGACAGCCCCAGCATTTT
>TRBJ1-6|TRBV27|-|-
CASSWGQGPPYNSPLHF
TGTGCCAGCAGTTGGGGTCAGGGCCCCCCCTATAATTCACCCCTCCACTTT
>TRBJ2-3|TRBV11-2|-|-
CASSSPWTNTDTQYF
TGTGCCAGCAGCTCCCCCTGGACTAACACAGATACGCAGTATTTT
>TRBJ2-4|TRBV9|-|TRBD1
CASSPFPGQGKNIQYF
TGTGCCAGCAGCCCCTTCCCGGGACAGGGGAAAAACATTCAGTACTTC
>TRBJ2-2|TRBV15|-|-
CATSRENRLTRGAGELFF
TGTGCCACCAGCAGAGAGAATCGTCTTACGAGGGGCGCCGGGGAGCTGTTTTTT
>TRBJ2-2|TRBV19|-|-
CASSIGQANTGELFF
TGTGCCAGTAGTATCGGACAAGCGAACACCGGGGAGCTGTTTTTT
>TRBJ2-7|TRBV4-2|-|TRBD2
CASSPKGIAGEYEQYF
TGTGCCAGCAGCCCCAAGGGTATAGCGGGAGAATACGAGCAGTACTTC
>TRBJ1-5|TRBV7-2|once|TRBD1
CASSPQGAGQPQHF
TGTGCCAGCAGCCCACAGGGGGCGGGACAGCCCCAGCATTTT
>TRBJ2-1|TRBV7-2|-|-
CASSSDTNEQFF
TGTGCCAGCAGCTCGGACACAAATGAGCAGTTCTTC
>TRBJ2-1|TRBV7-2|-|-
CASSLVGRRAGMNEQFF
TGTGCCAGCAGCTTAGTTGGCCGACGGGCGGGGATGAATGAGCAGTTCTTC
>TRBJ2-7|TRBV7-9|-|TRBD2
CATQGLAGSYEQYF
TGTGCCACCCAAGGACTAGCGGGATCCTACGAGCAGTACTTC